The 4 T cell receptor beta chains given below trace back to one sample, sequenced in a study of lymphopenia after photon versus proton radiotherapy (dated by TCRdb to the late 2010s). Library generation was performed with the immunoSEQ multiplex PCR assay. The clones in this table, taken by TCRdb from immuneACCESS, are in-frame only. Not every clone is retained; where verified, under half of the shortfall comes from an unresolved V gene, and the cause of the rest is unknown. A total of some 55,000 clones appear in this sample, approximately 86% of them only once. Approximately 2% of the sample lies in the top ten. The specimen was peripheral blood, collected from a patient treated with photon-based radiotherapy. The receptors shown here come from a man aged 35-49 years with gastric cancer.

This clone was detected a few times. The rearrangement links TRBV5-6 to TRBJ1-2; D is unclear. The CDR3 extends over 14 amino acids. Germline lookup yields CDR1 SGHDT and CDR2 YYEEEE. V was cut by 0 bases and J by 4 bases, with 10 bases left in between. CDR3 coding DNA: TGTGCCAGCAGCTTGGGACAACAGCTCTATGGCTACACCTTC. Translated, it gives CASSLGQQLYGYTF.

This chain links TRBV4-3 with TRBJ1-3; 10 bases map to TRBD1. Trimming cost V 0 bases and J 4 bases; bases outside gene matches: 6. The CDR3 runs to 17 residues. CDR1 is LGHNA and CDR2 is YSLEER in the germline V gene. This chain's CDR3 is CASSQDLTGGLGNTIYF. CDR3 nucleotide sequence: TGCGCCAGCAGCCAAGATTTGACAGGGGGCCTAGGAAACACCATATATTTT.

V usage is TRBV6-1 and J usage is TRBJ2-7; D gene uncertain. CDR3 length equals 14 residues. V was cut by 0 bases and J by 0 bases, with 6 bases left in between. Looked up from germline, CDR1 is MNHNS and CDR2 is SASEGT. The CDR3 loop reads CASSEAWVSYEQYF. CDR3 bases: TGTGCCAGCAGTGAAGCTTGGGTCTCCTACGAGCAGTACTTC.

This clone showed up just a few times. V and J are TRBV4-1 and TRBJ1-1; tentatively, D is TRBD1 (5 bases). Between the trimmed V and J ends, which lost 4 bases and 1 base, there was a span of 16 bases. Germline lookup yields CDR1 MGHRA and CDR2 YSYEKL. The CDR3 spans 16 residues. CDR3 nucleotide sequence: TGCGCCAGCAGCCCCCGACAGATCCTCGGGAACACTGAAGCTTTCTTT. Translated, it gives CASSPRQILGNTEAFF.